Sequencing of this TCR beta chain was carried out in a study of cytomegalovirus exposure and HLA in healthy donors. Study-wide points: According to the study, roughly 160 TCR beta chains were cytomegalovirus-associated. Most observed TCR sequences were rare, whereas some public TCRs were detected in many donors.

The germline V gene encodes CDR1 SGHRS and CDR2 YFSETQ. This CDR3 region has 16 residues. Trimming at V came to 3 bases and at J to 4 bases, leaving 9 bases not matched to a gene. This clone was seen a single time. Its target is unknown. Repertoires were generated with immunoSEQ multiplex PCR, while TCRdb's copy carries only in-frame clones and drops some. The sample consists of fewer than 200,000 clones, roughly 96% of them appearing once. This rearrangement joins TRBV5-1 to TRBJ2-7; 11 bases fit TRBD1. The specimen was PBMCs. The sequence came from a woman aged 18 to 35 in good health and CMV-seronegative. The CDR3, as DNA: TGCGCCAGCAGCTCAACCGGGACAGGGGGTGATTACGAGCAGTACTTC. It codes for CASSSTGTGGDYEQYF.